A selection of T cell receptor beta chains follows, all from one sample in a study of a mutant IDH1 vaccine in newly diagnosed glioma. Generated by immunoSEQ multiplex PCR, the TCRdb table keeps only in-frame clones and is missing some. The sample comprises 50,000 to 65,000 clones, about 81% of which are singletons, and roughly 3.5% rests with the top ten. Antigens of these TCRs are unknown. Sequencing used PBMCs, obtained from a glioma patient whose treatment included an IDH1 peptide vaccine. The receptors here all came from a man aged 30-40 years with glioma. Both conserved end residues are part of each CDR3. The D gene is left open where the match is weak. Clone size appears in some rows only: once, few, many, or a class for an expanded clone.

j_gene: TRBJ2-2; d_gene: .; len: 18; abundance: .; v_gene: TRBV7-9; CDR3nt: TGTGCCAGCAACCAAATACCCGGTGGGTTATCGAACACCGGGGAGCTGTTTTTT; CDR3aa: CASNQIPGGLSNTGELFF
j_gene: TRBJ1-4; d_gene: .; len: 15; abundance: .; v_gene: TRBV7-9; CDR3nt: TGTGCCAGCACCGTGCTTGTAGGACTCAAGGAAAAACTGTTTTTT; CDR3aa: CASTVLVGLKEKLFF
j_gene: TRBJ1-2; d_gene: TRBD1; len: 15; abundance: .; v_gene: TRBV19; CDR3nt: TGTGCCAGTAGTATCTCGGACAGGACTTTGGATGGCTACACCTTC; CDR3aa: CASSISDRTLDGYTF
j_gene: TRBJ2-2; d_gene: TRBD2; len: 15; abundance: .; v_gene: TRBV5-4; CDR3nt: TGTGCCAGCAGCTTGGCACTAGCGACCACCGGGGAGCTGTTTTTT; CDR3aa: CASSLALATTGELFF
j_gene: TRBJ2-3; d_gene: TRBD2; len: 13; abundance: .; v_gene: TRBV2; CDR3nt: TGTGCCACCTCGGGGGGGGTCGGAGATACGCAGTATTTT; CDR3aa: CATSGGVGDTQYF
j_gene: TRBJ1-2; d_gene: .; len: 15; abundance: .; v_gene: TRBV5-6; CDR3nt: TGTGCCAGCAGCTTACTCGACAGCTCCGTGCATGGCTACACCTTC; CDR3aa: CASSLLDSSVHGYTF
j_gene: TRBJ2-5; d_gene: .; len: 14; abundance: .; v_gene: TRBV18; CDR3nt: TGTGCCAGCTCACCACCGGAGCAGCAAGAGACCCAGTACTTC; CDR3aa: CASSPPEQQETQYF
j_gene: TRBJ2-1; d_gene: TRBD2; len: 15; abundance: .; v_gene: TRBV5-4; CDR3nt: TGTGCCAGCAGCTCCGGAGCGGGGGCCGTCAATGAGCAGTTCTTC; CDR3aa: CASSSGAGAVNEQFF
j_gene: TRBJ2-7; d_gene: TRBD1; len: 14; abundance: .; v_gene: TRBV4-1; CDR3nt: TGCGCCAGCAGCCAAATGACAGGGCGCTACGAGCAGTACTTC; CDR3aa: CASSQMTGRYEQYF
j_gene: TRBJ1-3; d_gene: .; len: 14; abundance: .; v_gene: TRBV6-6; CDR3nt: TGTGCCAGCAGTTACTCTACCACTGGAAACACCATATATTTT; CDR3aa: CASSYSTTGNTIYF
j_gene: TRBJ2-3; d_gene: TRBD2; len: 16; abundance: .; v_gene: TRBV6-6; CDR3nt: TGTGCCAGCAGTAACCCCCCCGCGGGGGGCACAGATACGCAGTATTTT; CDR3aa: CASSNPPAGGTDTQYF
j_gene: TRBJ1-3; d_gene: TRBD1; len: 19; abundance: .; v_gene: TRBV11-2; CDR3nt: TGTGCCAGCAGCTCAAACCCCGGGACAGGGTTATACTCTGGAAACACCATATATTTT; CDR3aa: CASSSNPGTGLYSGNTIYF
j_gene: TRBJ2-1; d_gene: .; len: 20; abundance: .; v_gene: TRBV5-1; CDR3nt: TGCGCCAGCAGCTCCCCCAACTTCAATCCCGGCCCTTTCAGCTACAATGAGCAGTTCTTC; CDR3aa: CASSSPNFNPGPFSYNEQFF
j_gene: TRBJ2-5; d_gene: .; len: 16; abundance: .; v_gene: TRBV29-1; CDR3nt: TGCAGCGTTGAAGTTAGGGGGCGGGGGGCGGGAGAGACCCAGTACTTC; CDR3aa: CSVEVRGRGAGETQYF
j_gene: TRBJ2-2; d_gene: .; len: 16; abundance: .; v_gene: TRBV7-9; CDR3nt: TGTGCCAGCAGCCCTCTGGTGGCAATGAACACCGGGGAGCTGTTTTTT; CDR3aa: CASSPLVAMNTGELFF
j_gene: TRBJ1-3; d_gene: .; len: 17; abundance: .; v_gene: TRBV4-1; CDR3nt: TGCGCCAGCAGCCAAGATGGTAGGTTGGCGACGGGAAACACCATATATTTT; CDR3aa: CASSQDGRLATGNTIYF
j_gene: TRBJ1-6; d_gene: .; len: 15; abundance: once; v_gene: TRBV2; CDR3nt: TGTGCCAGCAGTGTTGGCAGCCACTTCGATTCACCCCTCCACTTT; CDR3aa: CASSVGSHFDSPLHF
j_gene: TRBJ2-7; d_gene: TRBD1; len: 14; abundance: .; v_gene: TRBV11-2; CDR3nt: TGTGCCAGCAGCTTAGTGGGACAGGGCTACGAGCAGTACTTC; CDR3aa: CASSLVGQGYEQYF
j_gene: TRBJ1-1; d_gene: .; len: 11; abundance: .; v_gene: TRBV28; CDR3nt: TGTGCCAGCAGGACGGGGGCTGAAGCTTTCTTT; CDR3aa: CASRTGAEAFF
j_gene: TRBJ1-2; d_gene: .; len: 14; abundance: .; v_gene: TRBV19; CDR3nt: TGTGCCAGTATTGACAACCCCCTAAGCTATGGCTACACCTTC; CDR3aa: CASIDNPLSYGYTF
j_gene: TRBJ2-3; d_gene: .; len: 12; abundance: .; v_gene: TRBV25-1; CDR3nt: TGTGCCAGTGGCCCAGACACAGATACGCAGTATTTT; CDR3aa: CASGPDTDTQYF
j_gene: TRBJ1-5; d_gene: TRBD1; len: 18; abundance: .; v_gene: TRBV7-9; CDR3nt: TGTGCCAGCAGCTCAGTAATTTCCCGGGACAGGGTATCTCAGCCCCAGCATTTT; CDR3aa: CASSSVISRDRVSQPQHF
j_gene: TRBJ1-1; d_gene: .; len: 13; abundance: once; v_gene: TRBV6-6; CDR3nt: TGTGCCAGCACCGAGAGGGGACGGGCTGAAGCTTTCTTT; CDR3aa: CASTERGRAEAFF
j_gene: TRBJ1-1; d_gene: .; len: 14; abundance: .; v_gene: TRBV12-5; CDR3nt: TGTGCTAGTGGTTTGGGGAGGGTAAGCACTGAAGCTTTCTTT; CDR3aa: CASGLGRVSTEAFF
j_gene: TRBJ2-6; d_gene: .; len: 16; abundance: .; v_gene: TRBV11-1; CDR3nt: TGTGCCAGCAGCGCCCGACACTTACCTGGGGCCAACGTCCTGACTTTC; CDR3aa: CASSARHLPGANVLTF
j_gene: TRBJ2-2; d_gene: TRBD2; len: 15; abundance: .; v_gene: TRBV11-3; CDR3nt: TGTGCCAGCAGCTTAGGACTAGCGATAGCCGGGGAGCTGTTTTTT; CDR3aa: CASSLGLAIAGELFF
j_gene: TRBJ2-3; d_gene: .; len: 12; abundance: .; v_gene: TRBV18; CDR3nt: TGTGCCAGCTCACCGAGCACAGATACGCAGTATTTT; CDR3aa: CASSPSTDTQYF
j_gene: TRBJ1-5; d_gene: .; len: 14; abundance: .; v_gene: TRBV5-1; CDR3nt: TGCGCCAGCAGCTTGGTTACCCCGGGCCTGACCCAGCATTTT; CDR3aa: CASSLVTPGLTQHF